A single sample gave rise to the 19 T cell receptor beta chains below, sequenced in a study of PD-1 blockade in classical Hodgkin lymphoma. Sequencing was performed with immunoSEQ multiplex PCR; in TCRdb, only in-frame clones are kept and a portion is missing. The sample holds around 26,000 clones, approximately 95% seen once. The sample's time point: newly diagnosed, previously untreated cHL patient sample. The sample was peripheral blood mononuclear cells (PBMCs). The receptors come from a human donor with classical Hodgkin lymphoma.

J is TRBJ1-1 and V is TRBV4-3; no definite D call. Germline CDR1 LGHNA, CDR2 YSLEER. This CDR3 is built from 15 residues. V lost 0 bases to trimming and J lost 3 bases, with 11 bases between them. Written as DNA, the CDR3 is TGCGCCAGCAGCCAAGAATGGACGACCTACACTGAAGCTTTCTTT. It is translated as CASSQEWTTYTEAFF.

The rearrangement joins TRBV25-1 to TRBJ2-1, with 7 bases that match TRBD2. With V trimmed by 3 bases and J by 0 bases, 2 bases remained unmatched. CDR1 MGHDK and CDR2 SYGVNS come from the germline V gene. This CDR3 contains 15 residues. DNA of the CDR3: TGTGCCAGCAGTGATTGGGGGGGCTCCTACAATGAGCAGTTCTTC. Translated, it gives CASSDWGGSYNEQFF.

The V call is TRBV30, the J call TRBJ2-1, with D possibly called TRBD1 or TRBD2 (5 bases each). The CDR3 spans 12 residues. V shed 0 bases and J shed 5 bases, with 5 bases lying between them. Germline-derived CDR1 and CDR2 are GTSNPN and SVGIG (reference sequence). CDR3 sequence (DNA): TGTGCCTGGAGTGTGGGACACAATGAGCAGTTCTTC. Protein product: CAWSVGHNEQFF.

The rearrangement joins TRBV5-1 to TRBJ2-3; D is unresolved. The CDR3 has 14 residues. Trimming took off 1 base at V and 0 bases at J, with 6 bases between the two ends. CDR1 SGHRS and CDR2 YFSETQ come from the germline V gene. The CDR3, as DNA: TGCGCCAGCAGCTTGTTAGCTAGCACAGATACGCAGTATTTT. Translated: CASSLLASTDTQYF.

J is TRBJ1-3 and V is TRBV6-5; maybe TRBD1 (5 bases). Germline V gives CDR1 MNHEY, CDR2 SVGAGI. Trimming removed 4 bases at V and 2 bases at J, with 15 bases between. The CDR3 consists of 16 residues. CDR3 in DNA: TGTGCCAGCAGTTCCCAACTGGGAGGGGCTGGAAACACCATATATTTT. The encoded protein is CASSSQLGGAGNTIYF.

V is TRBV19 and J is TRBJ2-1; no reliable D call. The CDR3 is 17 amino acids. The germline V gene encodes CDR1 LNHDA and CDR2 SQIVND (reference sequence). Trimming removed 6 bases at V and 6 bases at J, with 24 bases between. The CDR3, as DNA: TGTGCCAGTAGATCGAGGCCACTACCAAGGCTTTCCAATGAGCAGTTCTTC. It translates to CASRSRPLPRLSNEQFF.

The rearrangement uses TRBV28 and TRBJ2-3, with D unresolved. The germline CDR1 and CDR2 sequences are MDHEN and SYDVKM. Trimming removed 2 bases from V and 6 bases from J, with 6 bases in between. The CDR3 extends over 12 amino acids. CDR3: CASSLIEDTQYF. DNA for the CDR3: TGTGCCAGCAGTTTAATCGAGGATACGCAGTATTTT.

J is TRBJ1-6 and V is TRBV7-9; D remains ambiguous. Germline CDR1 reads SEHNR; CDR2 reads FQNEAQ (reference sequence). The CDR3 loop spans 13 amino acids. Trimming removed 6 bases at V and 6 bases at J, with 9 bases between. The CDR3 sequence: CASRAVGNSPLHF. The CDR3 coding sequence is TGTGCCAGCAGGGCCGTGGGTAATTCACCCCTCCACTTT.

The chain couples TRBV28 to TRBJ1-2, with 7 bases lining up with TRBD1. Germline lookup yields CDR1 MDHEN and CDR2 SYDVKM. The CDR3 is made up of 15 amino acids. The V gene end was trimmed by 3 bases and the J gene end by 4 bases; junction bases not matched to a gene: 8. The CDR3 nucleotides read TGTGCCAGCAGTTTGTCGGACAGGCCGATCTATGGCTACACCTTC. Protein product: CASSLSDRPIYGYTF.

The chain recombines TRBV29-1 with TRBJ1-2; possibly TRBD1 for D (6 bases). This CDR3 comprises 15 residues. V was cut by 4 bases and J by 8 bases, with 23 bases left in between. CDR1 is SQVTM, CDR2 ANQGSEA, per germline. In nucleotides, the CDR3 is TGCAGCGTTGCACCACGGGACACGATTATGGGGGGCTACACCTTC. It codes for CSVAPRDTIMGGYTF.

The genes are TRBV5-1 and TRBJ1-6; the D gene is possibly TRBD1 (5 bases). Germline CDR1 is SGHRS and CDR2 is YFSETQ. CDR3 length: 15 amino acids. Trimming stripped 3 bases from V and 10 bases from J, with 17 bases between. DNA for the CDR3: TGCGCCAGCAGCTCCGAGGGGTCAACTTGGTCACCCCTCCACTTT. Its protein is CASSSEGSTWSPLHF.

The V and J genes are TRBV5-8 and TRBJ2-7; TRBD2 agrees at 12 bases. Germline values: CDR1 SGHTS, CDR2 YDEGEE. The J segment lost 6 bases and the V segment lost 4 bases, leaving 5 bases of the junction unmatched. There are 14 residues in the CDR3. CDR3 nucleotides: TGTGCCAGCAGCCTCCCGACTAGCGGGAGCGAGCAGTACTTC. Protein sequence: CASSLPTSGSEQYF.

This chain joins TRBV11-2 and TRBJ2-1; D remains unclear. Trimming took off 1 base at V and 3 bases at J, with 10 bases between the two ends. The CDR3 length is 15 residues. Germline assignment: CDR1 SGHAT and CDR2 FQNNGV. The CDR3 bases are TGTGCCAGCAGCTTAGGCCAGTCGCGCTACAATGAGCAGTTCTTC. Translation gives CASSLGQSRYNEQFF.

This clone was detected only a few times. The V call is TRBV6-5, the J call TRBJ2-7; 11 nucleotides align to TRBD1. Per the germline V gene, CDR1 is MNHEY and CDR2 is SVGAGI. The CDR3 has 15 amino acids. Trimming cost V 2 bases and J 6 bases; bases outside gene matches: 6. The chain's CDR3 is CASSYGGTGGGEQYF. The CDR3 DNA reads TGTGCCAGCAGTTACGGGGGGACAGGGGGAGGCGAGCAGTACTTC.

This chain joins TRBV27 and TRBJ1-1; 7 bases map to TRBD1. Trimming removed 4 bases from V and 8 bases from J; junction bases left unmatched: 7. This CDR3 has 13 amino acids. The germline CDR1 and CDR2 sequences are MNHEY and SMNVEV (reference sequence). The CDR3 region is CASSSPGQREAFF. In DNA, the CDR3 is TGTGCCAGCAGTTCCCCGGGACAGAGGGAAGCTTTCTTT.

V gene TRBV9 combines with J gene TRBJ1-1; 7 bases align to TRBD1. V was pared by 3 bases and J by 6 bases, with 11 bases of the junction left unmatched. The CDR3 spans 15 residues. Per the germline V gene, CDR1 is SGDLS and CDR2 is YYNGEE. The DNA of the CDR3 is TGTGCCAGCAGCGGGGACAGTTGGTTAGGCGCTGAAGCTTTCTTT. Its protein product is CASSGDSWLGAEAFF.

The chain links TRBV28 to TRBJ2-4; no reliable D call. The V gene lost 3 bases and the J gene lost 0 bases, with 6 bases spanning the gap. Germline V CDR1 and CDR2: MDHEN, SYDVKM. This CDR3 has 14 residues. This CDR3 reads CASSLGLAKNIQYF. In nucleotides, the CDR3 is TGTGCCAGCAGTTTGGGCCTAGCCAAAAACATTCAGTACTTC.

The rearrangement uses TRBV4-1 and TRBJ2-1; no clear D gene. With 6 bases removed from V and 0 bases from J, the gap between germline ends came to 15 bases. The CDR3 loop spans 16 amino acids. Germline CDR1 and CDR2: MGHRA and YSYEKL. The CDR3 DNA sequence: TGCGCCAGCAGACCTTTTGAGACAAGCTCCTACAATGAGCAGTTCTTC. It yields the protein CASRPFETSSYNEQFF.

The CDR3 nucleotides are TGCGCCAGCAGCTCAACCCGGCAGGGCATACCTTATGGCTACACCTTC. It is translated as CASSSTRQGIPYGYTF. The chain employs TRBV4-1 and TRBJ1-2; D is possibly TRBD1 (5 bases). Looked up from germline, CDR1 is MGHRA and CDR2 is YSYEKL. V lost 5 bases, J lost 5 bases, and 21 bases lay in between. The CDR3 extends over 16 amino acids.